A selection of T cell receptor beta chains follows, all from one sample in a study of a mutant IDH1 vaccine in newly diagnosed glioma. The repertoire was sequenced with immunoSEQ multiplex PCR; TCRdb's copy has only in-frame clones and lacks some. The table has about 32,000 clones, about 80% seen once. This specimen consisted of PBMCs, obtained from a glioma patient treated with radiotherapy, temozolomide or both. All receptors come from a man aged 30 to 39 with glioma. CDR3s include the opening cysteine and the closing phenylalanine or tryptophan. The D gene is left open where the match is weak. The size field is filled for only some rows; it gives once, few, many or a size class.

clone_size,j_call,d_call,v_call,cdr3_aa,cdr3_nt
once,TRBJ1-5,NA,TRBV4-3,CASSAGRDQPQHF,TGCGCCAGCAGCGCGGGTAGGGATCAGCCCCAGCATTTT
NA,TRBJ1-1,TRBD1,TRBV5-1,CASRTGGGTEAFF,TGCGCCAGCCGTACAGGGGGTGGGACTGAAGCTTTCTTT
NA,TRBJ1-1,NA,TRBV7-2,CASSLNGPEDSEAFF,TGTGCCAGCAGCTTAAATGGGCCGGAAGATTCTGAAGCTTTCTTT
NA,TRBJ2-1,TRBD2,TRBV5-1,CASRTSGGNNEQFF,TGCGCCAGCAGGACTAGCGGGGGGAACAATGAGCAGTTCTTC
NA,TRBJ2-2,TRBD2,TRBV5-1,CASSLGLGGTGELFF,TGCGCCAGCAGCTTGGGGCTCGGGGGGACCGGGGAGCTGTTTTTT
NA,TRBJ2-5,NA,TRBV7-3,CASSPAAGYGGETQYF,TGTGCCAGCAGCCCGGCGGCGGGATACGGGGGAGAGACCCAGTACTTC
NA,TRBJ1-4,NA,TRBV5-5,CASSPLTNEKLFF,TGTGCCAGCAGTCCCCTAACGAATGAAAAACTGTTTTTT
NA,TRBJ2-7,TRBD1,TRBV5-1,CASSLGSTGTGTYEQYF,TGCGCCAGCAGCTTGGGGTCTACCGGGACAGGGACCTACGAGCAGTACTTC
NA,TRBJ2-7,NA,TRBV2,CASSGLYDGLGVEQYF,TGTGCCAGCAGCGGACTGTACGACGGGCTCGGTGTCGAGCAGTACTTC
NA,TRBJ1-6,NA,TRBV4-3,CASSQVIFNSPLHF,TGCGCCAGCAGCCAAGTGATTTTTAATTCACCCCTCCACTTT
few,TRBJ1-1,NA,TRBV15,CATSRESKNTEAFF,TGTGCCACCAGCAGAGAGTCCAAGAACACTGAAGCTTTCTTT
NA,TRBJ1-1,NA,TRBV7-8,CASSLTGGGTEAFF,TGTGCCAGCAGCCTGACGGGGGGAGGGACTGAAGCTTTCTTT
NA,TRBJ2-1,TRBD2,TRBV6-1,CAGRPGGAYEQFF,TGTGCCGGGCGGCCCGGGGGGGCCTATGAGCAGTTCTTC
NA,TRBJ1-4,TRBD1,TRBV19,CASSLDRGDEKLFF,TGTGCCAGTAGTTTGGACAGGGGAGATGAAAAACTGTTTTTT
NA,TRBJ2-7,TRBD2,TRBV27,CASSPLAGAHEQYF,TGTGCCAGCAGTCCCCTAGCGGGAGCTCACGAGCAGTACTTC
NA,TRBJ2-5,NA,TRBV2,CASSGRAETQYF,TGTGCCAGCAGTGGCCGGGCAGAGACCCAGTACTTC
NA,TRBJ2-7,NA,TRBV13,CASSDRPSSYEQYF,TGTGCCAGCAGCGACCGTCCGAGCTCCTACGAGCAGTACTTC
NA,TRBJ1-1,NA,TRBV11-2,CASSDTGLGLTEAFF,TGTGCCAGCAGCGATACAGGGCTAGGGCTGACTGAAGCTTTCTTT
NA,TRBJ1-1,NA,TRBV18,CASSFGQNTEAFF,TGTGCCAGCTCATTCGGACAGAACACTGAAGCTTTCTTT
NA,TRBJ2-5,NA,TRBV5-5,CASYPQTRGFLYF,TGTGCCAGCTACCCACAGACCAGGGGATTTCTGTACTTC
NA,TRBJ2-1,TRBD2,TRBV29-1,CSAWTSGRYNEQFF,TGCAGCGCATGGACTAGCGGGAGGTACAATGAGCAGTTCTTC
NA,TRBJ2-1,TRBD2,TRBV10-3,CAISGLRLASTDEQFF,TGTGCCATCAGTGGGCTCCGACTAGCCAGCACCGATGAGCAGTTCTTC
NA,TRBJ2-5,TRBD1,TRBV11-3,CASSYFDRADQETQYF,TGTGCCAGCAGCTATTTCGACAGGGCTGACCAAGAGACCCAGTACTTC
few,TRBJ1-1,NA,TRBV7-3,CASSPRGGEPGRTEAFF,TGTGCCAGCAGCCCTCGAGGGGGGGAGCCAGGGCGCACTGAAGCTTTCTTT
once,TRBJ2-7,NA,TRBV10-3,CAISEGGEQYF,TGTGCCATCAGTGAGGGGGGAGAGCAGTACTTC
NA,TRBJ2-7,NA,TRBV11-1,CASSLDAYYEQYF,TGTGCCAGCAGCTTAGATGCCTACTACGAGCAGTACTTC
NA,TRBJ2-7,NA,TRBV29-1,CSVEVTYEQYF,TGCAGCGTTGAAGTTACATACGAGCAGTACTTC
NA,TRBJ2-2,NA,TRBV19,CASSTDPIGTGELFF,TGTGCCAGTAGTACGGACCCGATTGGGACCGGGGAGCTGTTTTTT
NA,TRBJ1-4,NA,TRBV4-3,CASSQGRGRAEKLFF,TGCGCCAGCAGCCAAGGTCGGGGGAGGGCTGAAAAACTGTTTTTT
NA,TRBJ2-1,NA,TRBV30,CASTTYNEQFF,TGTGCCTCCACTACCTACAATGAGCAGTTCTTC
NA,TRBJ1-1,TRBD1,TRBV2,CASSGTGRGEAFF,TGTGCCAGCAGTGGGACAGGGAGGGGTGAAGCTTTCTTT
NA,TRBJ2-3,TRBD2,TRBV5-4,CASSFGGVDTQYF,TGTGCCAGCAGCTTTGGGGGGGTGGATACGCAGTATTTT
NA,TRBJ1-6,TRBD1,TRBV19,CASSKGQVENSPLHF,TGTGCCAGTAGTAAGGGACAGGTTGAGAATTCACCCCTCCACTTT
NA,TRBJ1-1,NA,TRBV19,CASSGGNTEAFF,TGTGCCAGTAGTGGGGGGAACACTGAAGCTTTCTTT
NA,TRBJ2-4,NA,TRBV19,CASSFSGVAKNIQYF,TGTGCCAGTAGTTTCTCGGGGGTAGCCAAAAACATTCAGTACTTC
NA,TRBJ2-3,TRBD2,TRBV2,CASSEEYREGGSDTQYF,TGTGCCAGCAGTGAAGAATATCGGGAGGGGGGATCAGATACGCAGTATTTT
NA,TRBJ2-2,TRBD1,TRBV2,CASIRDRGNTGELFF,TGTGCCAGCATTCGGGACAGGGGAAACACCGGAGAGCTGTTTTTT
NA,TRBJ2-3,TRBD2,TRBV2,CASTSSGNTDTQYF,TGTGCCAGCACAAGTAGCGGGAACACAGATACGCAGTATTTT
NA,TRBJ1-3,NA,TRBV7-2,CASSWDGTGNTIYF,TGTGCCAGCAGTTGGGACGGGACGGGAAACACCATATATTTT
NA,TRBJ1-1,NA,TRBV5-1,CASSLGLSGVLNTEAFF,TGCGCCAGCAGCTTGGGGCTTTCAGGGGTCCTGAACACTGAAGCTTTCTTT
NA,TRBJ1-1,TRBD1,TRBV27,CASSLAATGGTEAFF,TGTGCCAGCAGTTTAGCGGCTACAGGGGGCACTGAAGCTTTCTTT
NA,TRBJ1-5,NA,TRBV27,CASSSVNQPQHF,TGTGCCAGCAGCTCTGTCAATCAGCCCCAGCATTTT
NA,TRBJ1-4,TRBD1,TRBV18,CASSSLIRDRTHSTQNEKLFF,TGTGCCAGCTCCAGCCTTATCCGGGACAGGACGCACTCTACCCAAAATGAAAAACTGTTTTTT
NA,TRBJ2-2,NA,TRBV9,CASSAFIPLRNTGELFF,TGTGCCAGCAGCGCATTTATACCCCTCAGGAACACCGGGGAGCTGTTTTTT
few,TRBJ2-2,NA,TRBV2,CASSGQSSNTGELFF,TGTGCCAGCAGCGGGCAGAGTTCGAACACCGGGGAGCTGTTTTTT
NA,TRBJ2-7,NA,TRBV6-5,CASSYSKWGGANEQYF,TGTGCCAGCAGTTACTCGAAATGGGGGGGGGCTAACGAGCAGTACTTC
NA,TRBJ1-2,NA,TRBV10-1,CASSGESDSRRICNGYTF,TGCGCCAGCAGTGGTGAGTCTGACAGTCGCCGAATCTGCAATGGCTACACCTTC
NA,TRBJ1-4,NA,TRBV11-2,CASSLESFRGRTNNEKLFF,TGTGCCAGCAGCTTAGAGAGCTTCAGGGGACGGACCAATAATGAAAAACTGTTTTTT
NA,TRBJ1-5,NA,TRBV28,CASSLSPGGNQPQHF,TGTGCCAGCAGTTTATCTCCAGGGGGCAATCAGCCCCAGCATTTT